A single T cell receptor (beta chain) is shown here with its context. The antigen remains undetermined. The data originate from a study of T cell responses to AZD1222 COVID-19 vaccine. The CDR3 totals 16 residues. V lost 0 bases and J lost 5, with 17 bases in between. The germline V gene has CDR1 SQVTM and CDR2 ANQGSEA. The table came from immunoSEQ multiplex PCR; TCRdb's copy has only in-frame clones and leaves some out. The table records about 120,000 clones, just over 90% of them present only once. Whole-study findings and limits: With two AZD1222 doses given, Spike-specific TCR breadth and depth both rose.

This sample comprised peripheral blood, obtained 28 days after the second AZD1222 dose. The clonotype comes from an adult who received the AZD1222 COVID-19 vaccine. This chain joins TRBV29-1 and TRBJ2-1, with unresolved D. CDR3 amino acids: CSVEDKFGLADNEQFF. The CDR3 nucleotides read TGCAGCGTTGAAGATAAGTTCGGCCTCGCAGACAATGAGCAGTTCTTC.